A single sample gave rise to the 5 T cell receptor beta chains below, sequenced in a study of vaccination and CD4 T cells after COVID-19. Indicated treatment: roughly ten-day PBMC culture with coronavirus spike peptide pools or control peptides (ViraFEST assay). With the Oncomine TCR Beta short-read assay, DNA from cultured CD4+ T cells was sequenced. MiXCR, run by TCRdb on the PCR reads, gives a single entry per CDR3 protein. Of 21,000 or so distinct CDR3 sequences listed, around three quarters are singletons. Their cognate antigens are unknown. The sequenced sample was CD4+ T cells from blood, cultured in vitro. Every receptor here comes from a human donor who had recovered from COVID-19.

In its sample, this clonotype is medium-sized (0.01 to 0.1%). The chain uses TRBV20-1 and TRBJ1-2, with 8 bases matching TRBD1. The CDR3 runs 17 residues. Per germline, CDR1 DFQATT and CDR2 SNEGSKA (reference sequence). The V gene end was trimmed by 0 bases and the J gene end by 7 bases; junction bases not matched to a gene: 16. In DNA, the CDR3 is TGCAGTGCTAGAGATCGGAGTCGTGGCAGGGGGCTTGTTGGCTACACCTTC. As protein: CSARDRSRGRGLVGYTF.

This clonotype was observed a handful of times. The V call is TRBV6-2 or TRBV6-3, the J call TRBJ2-2, with 10 bases fitting TRBD1. The CDR3 runs 15 residues. The trim removed 7 bases at V and 2 bases at J, leaving 4 bases unmatched. Germline V lookup: CDR1 MNHEY, CDR2 SVGEGT. The CDR3 reads CASTRDRGNTGELFF. Written as DNA, the CDR3 is TGTGCCAGCACCCGGGACAGGGGAAACACCGGGGAGCTGTTTTTT.

The gene calls are TRBV12-3 or TRBV12-4 and TRBJ1-6, with unresolved D. Trimming cost V 1 base and J 7 bases, with 11 bases left between them. The CDR3 runs to 15 residues. In nucleotides, the CDR3 is TGTGCCAGCAGTTTAGATAGTCAGGCGAATTCACCCCTCCACTTT. Protein sequence: CASSLDSQANSPLHF.

This clonotype was observed a handful of times. V gene TRBV7-2 combines with J gene TRBJ1-5, with D unresolved. The CDR3 covers 12 residues. Trimming pared 5 bases from V and 1 base from J, leaving 3 bases between. CDR1 is SGHTA and CDR2 is FQGNSA in the germline V gene. CDR3 DNA: TGTGCCAGCAGCGGAAGCAATCAGCCCCAGCATTTT. Protein: CASSGSNQPQHF.

V is TRBV7-2 and J is TRBJ1-1; D possibly corresponds to TRBD1 (6 bases). This CDR3 is 14 amino acids long. CDR1 and CDR2 (germline): SGHTA, FQGNSA. V was trimmed by 5 bases and J by 8 bases, leaving 18 bases between them. In DNA form, the CDR3 reads TGTGCCAGCAGCGCAGGACAGCTGAACGGGGAAGCTTTCTTT. Its protein is CASSAGQLNGEAFF. The whole variable domain, remainder taken from reference TRBV7-2 and TRBJ1-1, is GAGVSQSPSNKVTEKGKDVELRCDPISGHTALYWYRQSLGQGLEFLIYFQGNSAPDKSGLPSDRFSAERTGGSVSTLTIQRTQQEDSAVYLCASSAGQLNGEAFFGQGTRLTVV.